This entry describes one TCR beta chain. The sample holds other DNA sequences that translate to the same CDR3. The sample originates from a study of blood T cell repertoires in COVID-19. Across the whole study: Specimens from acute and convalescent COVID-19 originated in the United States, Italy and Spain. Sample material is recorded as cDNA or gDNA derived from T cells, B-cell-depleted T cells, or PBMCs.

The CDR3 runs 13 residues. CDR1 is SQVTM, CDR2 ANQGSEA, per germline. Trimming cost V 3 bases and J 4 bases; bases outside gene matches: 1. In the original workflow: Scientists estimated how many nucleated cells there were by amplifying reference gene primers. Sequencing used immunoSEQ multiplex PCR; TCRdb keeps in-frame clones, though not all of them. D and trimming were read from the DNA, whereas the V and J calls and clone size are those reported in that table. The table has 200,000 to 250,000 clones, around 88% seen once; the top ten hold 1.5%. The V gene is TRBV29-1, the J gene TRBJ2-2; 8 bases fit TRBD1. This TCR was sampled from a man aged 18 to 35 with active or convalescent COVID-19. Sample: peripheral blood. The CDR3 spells CSVDRGRTGELFF. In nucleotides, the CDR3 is TGCAGCGTTGACAGGGGGCGCACCGGGGAGCTGTTTTTT.